Sequencing of this T cell receptor beta chain was carried out in a study of blood T cell repertoires in COVID-19. CDR3 size: 14 residues. CDR1 is MGHDK, CDR2 SYGVNS, per germline. V was shortened by 1 base and J by 4 bases, with 10 bases between the two germline ends. Clones were read by immunoSEQ multiplex PCR, and TCRdb kept only the in-frame ones, dropping some. The sample records 55,000 to 60,000 clones, about four fifths being singletons. The clonotype was recovered from a man between 65 and 79 years old with active COVID-19. Sequences were obtained from peripheral blood. The rearrangement joins TRBV25-1 to TRBJ1-2; tentative D call: TRBD1 (5 bases). The CDR3 DNA follows: TGTGCCAGCAGTGAATCTTCAGGGCCCTATGGCTACACCTTC. Its protein product is CASSESSGPYGYTF.